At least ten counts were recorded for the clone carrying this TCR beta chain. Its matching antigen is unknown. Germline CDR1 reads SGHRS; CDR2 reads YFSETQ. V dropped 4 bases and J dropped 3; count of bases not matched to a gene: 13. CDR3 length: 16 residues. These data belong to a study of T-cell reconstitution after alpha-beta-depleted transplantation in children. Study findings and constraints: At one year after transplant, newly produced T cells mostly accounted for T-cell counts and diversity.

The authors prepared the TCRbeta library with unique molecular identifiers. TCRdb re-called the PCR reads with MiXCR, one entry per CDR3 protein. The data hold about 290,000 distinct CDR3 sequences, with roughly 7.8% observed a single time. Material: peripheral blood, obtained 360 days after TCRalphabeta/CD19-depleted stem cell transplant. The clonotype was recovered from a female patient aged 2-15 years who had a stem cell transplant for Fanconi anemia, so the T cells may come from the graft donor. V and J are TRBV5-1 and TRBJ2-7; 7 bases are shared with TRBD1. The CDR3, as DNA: TGCGCCAGCAGCATGAGTACCGGGACAGTCGGCTACGAGCAGTACTTC. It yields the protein CASSMSTGTVGYEQYF.